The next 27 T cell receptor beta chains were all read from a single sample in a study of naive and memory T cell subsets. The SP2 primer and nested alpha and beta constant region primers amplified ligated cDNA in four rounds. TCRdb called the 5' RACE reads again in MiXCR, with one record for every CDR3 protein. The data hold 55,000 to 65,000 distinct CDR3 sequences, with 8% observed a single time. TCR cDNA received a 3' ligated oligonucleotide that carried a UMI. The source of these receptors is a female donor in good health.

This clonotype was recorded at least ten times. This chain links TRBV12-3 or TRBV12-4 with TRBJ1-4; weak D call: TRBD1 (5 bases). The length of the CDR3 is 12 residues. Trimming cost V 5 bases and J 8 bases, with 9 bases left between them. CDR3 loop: CASSITGEKLFF. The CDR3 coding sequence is TGTGCCAGCAGTATCACAGGAGAAAAACTGTTTTTT.

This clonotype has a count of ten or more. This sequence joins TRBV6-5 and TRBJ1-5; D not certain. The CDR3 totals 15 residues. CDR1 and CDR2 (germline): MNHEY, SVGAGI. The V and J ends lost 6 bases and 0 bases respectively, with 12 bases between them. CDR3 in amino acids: CASRPLRNSNQPQHF. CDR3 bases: TGTGCCAGCAGGCCACTGAGGAATAGCAATCAGCCCCAGCATTTT.

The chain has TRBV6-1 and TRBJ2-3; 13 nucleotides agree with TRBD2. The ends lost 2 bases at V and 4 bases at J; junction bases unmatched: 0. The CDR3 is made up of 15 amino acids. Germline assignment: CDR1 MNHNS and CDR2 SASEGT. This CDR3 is CASSETSGGADTQYF. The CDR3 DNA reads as TGTGCCAGCAGTGAAACTAGCGGGGGGGCAGATACGCAGTATTTT.

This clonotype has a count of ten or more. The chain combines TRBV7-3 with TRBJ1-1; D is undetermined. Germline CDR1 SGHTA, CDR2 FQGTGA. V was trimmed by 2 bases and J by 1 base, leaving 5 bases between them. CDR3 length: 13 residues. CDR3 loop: CASSLVENTEAFF. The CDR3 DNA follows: TGTGCCAGCAGCTTAGTGGAGAACACTGAAGCTTTCTTT.

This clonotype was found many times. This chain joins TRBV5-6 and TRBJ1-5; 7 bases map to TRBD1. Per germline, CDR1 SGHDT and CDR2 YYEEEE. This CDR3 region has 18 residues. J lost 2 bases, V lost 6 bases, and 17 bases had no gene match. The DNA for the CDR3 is TGTGCCAGCATCGCCGAAGACAGGGAGGATAAAGGCAATCAGCCCCAGCATTTT. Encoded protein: CASIAEDREDKGNQPQHF. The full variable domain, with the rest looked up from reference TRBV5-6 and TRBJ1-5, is DAGVTQSPTHLIKTRGQQVTLRCSPKSGHDTVSWYQQALGQGPQFIFQYYEEEERQRGNFPDRFSGHQFPNYSSELNVNALLLGDSALYLCASIAEDREDKGNQPQHFGDGTRLSIL.

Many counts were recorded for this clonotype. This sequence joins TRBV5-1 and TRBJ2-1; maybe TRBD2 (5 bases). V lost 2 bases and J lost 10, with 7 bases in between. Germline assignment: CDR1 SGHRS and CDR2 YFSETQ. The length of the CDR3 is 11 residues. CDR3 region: CASSFRREQFF. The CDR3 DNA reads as TGCGCCAGCAGCTTCCGGAGGGAGCAGTTCTTC.

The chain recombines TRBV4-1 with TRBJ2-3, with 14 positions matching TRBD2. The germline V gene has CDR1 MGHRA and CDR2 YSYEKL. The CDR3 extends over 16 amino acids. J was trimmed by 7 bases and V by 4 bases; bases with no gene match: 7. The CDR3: CASSPGTSGGQNTQYF. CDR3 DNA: TGCGCCAGCAGCCCGGGGACTAGCGGGGGACAGAATACGCAGTATTTT.

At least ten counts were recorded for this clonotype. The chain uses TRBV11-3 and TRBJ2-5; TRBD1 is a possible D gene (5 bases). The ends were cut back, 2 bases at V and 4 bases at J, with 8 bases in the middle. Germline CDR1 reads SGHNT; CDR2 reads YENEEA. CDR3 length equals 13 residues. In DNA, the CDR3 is TGTGCCAGCAGCTTACAGGGTCCAGAGACCCAGTACTTC. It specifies CASSLQGPETQYF.

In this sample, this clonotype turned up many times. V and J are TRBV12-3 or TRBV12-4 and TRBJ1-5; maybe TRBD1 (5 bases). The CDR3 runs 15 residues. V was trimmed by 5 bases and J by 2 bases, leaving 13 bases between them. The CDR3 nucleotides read TGTGCCAGCAGTCCCCGACAAGGGGGCAATCAGCCCCAGCATTTT. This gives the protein CASSPRQGGNQPQHF.

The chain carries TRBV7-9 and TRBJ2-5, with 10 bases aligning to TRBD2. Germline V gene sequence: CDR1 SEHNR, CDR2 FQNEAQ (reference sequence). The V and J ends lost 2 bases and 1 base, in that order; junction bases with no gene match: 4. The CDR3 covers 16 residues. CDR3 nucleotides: TGTGCCAGCAGCTTACTAGCGGGGGTGGCCCAAGAGACCCAGTACTTC. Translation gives CASSLLAGVAQETQYF.

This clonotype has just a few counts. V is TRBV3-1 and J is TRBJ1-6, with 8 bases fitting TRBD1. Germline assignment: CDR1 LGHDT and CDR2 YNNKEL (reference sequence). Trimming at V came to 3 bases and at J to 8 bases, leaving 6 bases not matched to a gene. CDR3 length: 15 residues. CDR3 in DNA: TGTGCCAGCAGCCACTCCGGACAGGGTTATTCACCCCTCCACTTT. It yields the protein CASSHSGQGYSPLHF.

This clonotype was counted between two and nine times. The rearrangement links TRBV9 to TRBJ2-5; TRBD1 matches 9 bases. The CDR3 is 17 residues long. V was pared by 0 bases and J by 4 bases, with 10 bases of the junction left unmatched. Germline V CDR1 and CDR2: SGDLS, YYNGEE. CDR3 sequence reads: CASSVATPGQGTETQYF. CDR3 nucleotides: TGTGCCAGCAGCGTAGCTACCCCGGGACAGGGAACAGAGACCCAGTACTTC. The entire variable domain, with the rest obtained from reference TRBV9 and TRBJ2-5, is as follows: DSGVTQTPKHLITATGQRVTLRCSPRSGDLSVYWYQQSLDQGLQFLIQYYNGEERAKGNILERFSAQQFPDLHSELNLSSLELGDSALYFCASSVATPGQGTETQYFGPGTRLLVL.

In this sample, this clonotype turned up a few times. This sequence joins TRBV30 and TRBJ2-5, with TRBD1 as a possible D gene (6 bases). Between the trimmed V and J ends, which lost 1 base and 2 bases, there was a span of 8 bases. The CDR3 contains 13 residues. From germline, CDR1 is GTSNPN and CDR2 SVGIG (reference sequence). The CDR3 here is CAWSGQGQETQYF. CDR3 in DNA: TGTGCCTGGAGTGGGCAGGGGCAAGAGACCCAGTACTTC.

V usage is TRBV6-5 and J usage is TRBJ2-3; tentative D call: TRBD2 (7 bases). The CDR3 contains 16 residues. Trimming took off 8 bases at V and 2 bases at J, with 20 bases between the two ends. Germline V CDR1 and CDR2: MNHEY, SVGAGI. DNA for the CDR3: TGTGCCAGCCGGGCTGAGGGGGGGGCGTTCACAGATACGCAGTATTTT. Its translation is CASRAEGGAFTDTQYF.

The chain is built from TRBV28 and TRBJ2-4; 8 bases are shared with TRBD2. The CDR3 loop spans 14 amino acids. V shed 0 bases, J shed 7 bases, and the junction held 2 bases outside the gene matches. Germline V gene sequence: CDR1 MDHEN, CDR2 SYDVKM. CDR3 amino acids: CASSLWTGGNIQYF. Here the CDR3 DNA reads TGTGCCAGCAGTTTATGGACGGGGGGGAACATTCAGTACTTC.

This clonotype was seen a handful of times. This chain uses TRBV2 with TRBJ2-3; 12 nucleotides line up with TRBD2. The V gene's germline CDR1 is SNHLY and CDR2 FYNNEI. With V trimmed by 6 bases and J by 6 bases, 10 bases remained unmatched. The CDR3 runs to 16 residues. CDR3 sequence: CASSRTLAGGSDTQYF. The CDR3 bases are TGTGCCAGCAGCAGAACACTAGCGGGGGGTAGCGATACGCAGTATTTT.

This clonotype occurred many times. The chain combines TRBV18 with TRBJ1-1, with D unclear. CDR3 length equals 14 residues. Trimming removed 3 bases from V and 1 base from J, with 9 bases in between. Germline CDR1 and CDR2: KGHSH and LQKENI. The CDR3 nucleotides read TGTGCCAGCTCACCCGCTGTCAGGAACACTGAAGCTTTCTTT. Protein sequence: CASSPAVRNTEAFF.

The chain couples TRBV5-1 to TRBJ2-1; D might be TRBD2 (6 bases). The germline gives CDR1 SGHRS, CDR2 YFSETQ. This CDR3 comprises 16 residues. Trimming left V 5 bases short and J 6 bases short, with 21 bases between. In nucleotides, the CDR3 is TGCGCCAGCAGTCACGGGGGATCGGGCATAACCAATGAGCAGTTCTTC. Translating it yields CASSHGGSGITNEQFF.

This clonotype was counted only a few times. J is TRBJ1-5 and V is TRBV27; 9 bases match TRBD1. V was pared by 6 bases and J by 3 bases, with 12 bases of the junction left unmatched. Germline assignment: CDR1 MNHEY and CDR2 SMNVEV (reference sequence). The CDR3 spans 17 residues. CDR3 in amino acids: CASSRNAGTGFNQPQHF. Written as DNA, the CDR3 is TGTGCCAGCAGCCGAAATGCGGGGACAGGGTTCAATCAGCCCCAGCATTTT.

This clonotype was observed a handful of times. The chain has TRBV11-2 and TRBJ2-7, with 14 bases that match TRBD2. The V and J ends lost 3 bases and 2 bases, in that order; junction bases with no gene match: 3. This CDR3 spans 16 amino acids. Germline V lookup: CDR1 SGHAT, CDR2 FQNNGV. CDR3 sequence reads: CASSFRLAGGPYEQYF. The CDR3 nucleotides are TGTGCCAGCAGCTTCAGACTAGCGGGAGGGCCCTACGAGCAGTACTTC.

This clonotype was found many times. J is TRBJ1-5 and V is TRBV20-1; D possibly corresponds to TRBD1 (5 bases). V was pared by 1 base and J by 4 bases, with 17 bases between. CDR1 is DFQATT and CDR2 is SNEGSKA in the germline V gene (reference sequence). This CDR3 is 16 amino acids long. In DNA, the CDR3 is TGCAGTGCTAGAGGGAGGAGGGGTAAAGGGAATCAGCCCCAGCATTTT. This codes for CSARGRRGKGNQPQHF.

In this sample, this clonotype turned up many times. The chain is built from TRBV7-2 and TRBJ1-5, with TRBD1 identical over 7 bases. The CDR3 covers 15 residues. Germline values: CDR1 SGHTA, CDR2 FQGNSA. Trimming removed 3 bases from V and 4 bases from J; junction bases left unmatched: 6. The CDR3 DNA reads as TGTGCCAGCAGCTTCTTGGGACAGATAAATCAGCCCCAGCATTTT. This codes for CASSFLGQINQPQHF.

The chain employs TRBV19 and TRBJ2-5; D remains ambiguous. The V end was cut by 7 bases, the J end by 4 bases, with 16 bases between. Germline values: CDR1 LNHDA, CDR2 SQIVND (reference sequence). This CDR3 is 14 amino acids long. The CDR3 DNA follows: TGTGCCAGTAAGACCAGACTCTCAGGAGAGACCCAGTACTTC. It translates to CASKTRLSGETQYF. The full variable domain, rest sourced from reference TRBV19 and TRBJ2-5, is DGGITQSPKYLFRKEGQNVTLSCEQNLNHDAMYWYRQDPGQGLRLIYYSQIVNDFQKGDIAEGYSVSREKKESFPLTVTSAQKNPTAFYLCASKTRLSGETQYFGPGTRLLVL.

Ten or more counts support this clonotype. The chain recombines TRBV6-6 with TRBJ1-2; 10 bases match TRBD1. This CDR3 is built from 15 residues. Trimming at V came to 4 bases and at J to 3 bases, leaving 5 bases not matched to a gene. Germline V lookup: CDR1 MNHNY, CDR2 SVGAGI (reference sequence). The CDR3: CASSFGTGVDYGYTF. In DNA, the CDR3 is TGTGCCAGCAGTTTTGGGACAGGGGTGGACTATGGCTACACCTTC.

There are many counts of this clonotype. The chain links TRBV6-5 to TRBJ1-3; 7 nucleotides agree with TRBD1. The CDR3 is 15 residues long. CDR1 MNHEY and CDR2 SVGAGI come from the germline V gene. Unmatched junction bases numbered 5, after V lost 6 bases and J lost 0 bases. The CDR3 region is CASSPTGDSGNTIYF. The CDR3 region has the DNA TGTGCCAGCAGCCCAACAGGGGACTCTGGAAACACCATATATTTT.

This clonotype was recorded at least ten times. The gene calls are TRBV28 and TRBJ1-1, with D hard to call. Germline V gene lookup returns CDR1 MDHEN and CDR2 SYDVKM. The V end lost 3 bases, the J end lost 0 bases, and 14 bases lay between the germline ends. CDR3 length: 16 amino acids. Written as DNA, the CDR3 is TGTGCCAGCAGTTTTACCGCCGGAAAATTGAACACTGAAGCTTTCTTT. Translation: CASSFTAGKLNTEAFF.

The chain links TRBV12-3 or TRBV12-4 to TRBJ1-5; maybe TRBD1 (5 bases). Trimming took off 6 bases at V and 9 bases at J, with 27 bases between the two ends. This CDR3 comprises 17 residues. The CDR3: CASSTKITGLRGGPQHF. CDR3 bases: TGTGCCAGCAGCACAAAAATTACAGGTCTTAGGGGTGGGCCCCAGCATTTT.